This T cell receptor (beta chain) was sequenced for a study of blood T cell repertoires in COVID-19. Study context: Both acute and convalescent COVID-19 samples were obtained from the United States, Italy and Spain. Sources were T cells, B-cell-depleted T cells, or PBMCs; the material itself was cDNA or gDNA.

The CDR3 has 16 amino acids. Original processing notes: Estimation of nucleated cell counts relied on the amplification of reference gene primers. Sequencing used immunoSEQ multiplex PCR; TCRdb keeps in-frame clones, though not all of them. The DNA was the basis for D and trimming; V, J and clone size are from that table. Of tens of thousands of clones in the sample, 88% were seen once. The sample was peripheral blood. V gene TRBV12-2 combines with J gene TRBJ1-4. TRBV12-2 is noted as a pseudogene. The receptor was derived from a man between 45 and 60 years old with acute or convalescent COVID-19. CDR3 residues: CASRLREGTGNEKLFF. In DNA form, the CDR3 reads TGTGCAAGTCGCCTCCGGGAGGGCACGGGGAATGAAAAACTGTTTTTT.